This TCR beta chain was recovered during a study of T cells in Graves' hyperthyroidism and ophthalmopathy. Study results and caveats: The model foresaw ophthalmopathy a median roughly 6 months prior to onset. Blood also contained most expanded thyroid clonotypes above 0.001.

This clonotype was counted between two and nine times. Its specificity is unknown. RNA transcripts gave rise to amplified TCR beta CDR3 regions. The HTBI primer set was used in a first-round RT-PCR of the TCR CDR3. In TCRdb, the multiplex PCR reads were re-called with MiXCR into one record per CDR3 protein. Of a few hundred thousand distinct CDR3 sequences listed, 46% are singletons. Orbital computed tomography, thyroid ultrasound, serum thyroxine and TRAb, and clinical symptoms together informed the diagnoses. The source is a woman between 18 and 29 years old with Graves' hyperthyroidism. Sequencing was carried out using peripheral blood or thyroid tissue (not recorded which).

CDR3 sequence (DNA): TGTGCCAGCAGCCAAGTCGCGGGCCAACGCTCCTACGAGCAGTACTTC. The encoded protein is CASSQVAGQRSYEQYF. The chain is built from TRBV7-3 and TRBJ2-7; D may be TRBD2 (5 bases). The length of the CDR3 is 16 residues. Germline V gene sequence: CDR1 SGHTA, CDR2 FQGTGA. Trimming removed 5 bases from V and 0 bases from J, with 17 bases in between.